The 17 T cell receptor beta chains presented below share a single source sample, sequenced in a study of blood T cell repertoires in COVID-19. Profiled with immunoSEQ multiplex PCR; TCRdb holds only in-frame clones, not every one. This sample has more than 85,000 clones, with approximately 84% found just once. Sequences were obtained from peripheral blood. The source of these receptors is a human donor in a cohort sampled during active COVID-19.

The chain recombines TRBV5-4 with TRBJ2-1; TRBD2 matches 15 bases. V lost 4 bases, J lost 7 bases, and 6 bases stayed unmatched. CDR1 and CDR2 (germline): SGHNT, YYREEE (reference sequence). CDR3 size: 16 residues. Here the CDR3 reads CASSRGLAGGQNEQFF. CDR3 nucleotides: TGTGCCAGCAGCCGCGGACTAGCGGGGGGGCAGAATGAGCAGTTCTTC.

V is TRBV7-9 and J is TRBJ2-3; a weak D match, TRBD1 (6 bases). The CDR3 is made up of 15 amino acids. Per germline, CDR1 SEHNR and CDR2 FQNEAQ (reference sequence). The V and J ends lost 6 bases and 3 bases respectively, with 16 bases between them. The chain's CDR3 is CASSLRGLGTDTQYF. CDR3 in DNA: TGTGCCAGCAGTTTGAGGGGGTTGGGTACAGATACGCAGTATTTT.

Turning to this clone: Other DNA sequences in this specimen translate into the identical CDR3. This sequence joins TRBV2 and TRBJ1-3; D gene uncertain. V dropped 4 bases and J dropped 4 bases, with 5 bases sitting between them. Germline CDR1 is SNHLY and CDR2 is FYNNEI. CDR3 length: 12 amino acids. The CDR3 DNA sequence: TGTGCCAGCAGTGGCGAGGGAAACACCATATATTTT. Translating it yields CASSGEGNTIYF.

This clone was picked up a small number of times. V usage is TRBV5-6 and J usage is TRBJ2-7, with unresolved D. The CDR3 has 12 amino acids. V dropped 0 bases and J dropped 6 bases, with 7 bases sitting between them. CDR1 is SGHDT and CDR2 is YYEEEE in the germline V gene. The CDR3: CASSLGHAEQYF. The CDR3 region has the DNA TGTGCCAGCAGCTTGGGGCACGCCGAGCAGTACTTC.

This clone was counted between two and nine times. This chain links TRBV28 with TRBJ1-5, with TRBD1 matching 7 bases. CDR3 size: 12 residues. CDR1 and CDR2 (germline): MDHEN, SYDVKM. The V and J ends lost 8 bases and 7 bases, in that order; junction bases with no gene match: 5. This CDR3 is CASGDRVQPQHF. The CDR3 nucleotides read TGTGCCAGCGGTGACAGGGTCCAGCCCCAGCATTTT. The full variable domain, rest sourced from reference TRBV28 and TRBJ1-5, is DVKVTQSSRYLVKRTGEKVFLECVQDMDHENMFWYRQDPGLGLRLIYFSYDVKMKEKGDIPEGYSVSREKKERFSLILESASTNQTSMYLCASGDRVQPQHFGDGTRLSIL.

The V gene is TRBV30, the J gene TRBJ1-1; 7 bases match TRBD1. This CDR3 comprises 12 residues. Trimming cost V 7 bases and J 0 bases; bases outside gene matches: 2. Germline values: CDR1 GTSNPN, CDR2 SVGIG (reference sequence). CDR3 in DNA: TGTGCCTTGGACAGGTTGAACACTGAAGCTTTCTTT. Translating it yields CALDRLNTEAFF.

The chain carries TRBV19 and TRBJ1-4, with 7 nucleotides matching TRBD1. This CDR3 is 16 amino acids long. Per the germline V gene, CDR1 is LNHDA and CDR2 is SQIVND (reference sequence). V lost 3 bases to trimming and J lost 5 bases; unmatched junction nucleotides: 9. The CDR3 loop reads CASSIGQAQGNEKLFF. DNA of the CDR3: TGTGCCAGTAGTATTGGACAGGCCCAAGGGAATGAAAAACTGTTTTTT.

CDR3: CASTENRGSRQPQHF. DNA for the CDR3: TGTGCCAGCACTGAAAACAGGGGGTCTCGTCAGCCCCAGCATTTT. The rearrangement uses TRBV28 and TRBJ1-5, with 8 nucleotides matching TRBD1. The CDR3 has 15 amino acids. Germline loops: CDR1 MDHEN, CDR2 SYDVKM. V dropped 7 bases and J dropped 6; count of bases not matched to a gene: 11.

V gene TRBV2 combines with J gene TRBJ2-5; TRBD2 aligns across 9 bases. The V and J ends lost 6 bases and 2 bases, in that order; junction bases with no gene match: 7. This CDR3 is 15 amino acids long. Germline V gene lookup returns CDR1 SNHLY and CDR2 FYNNEI. This CDR3 is CASRGGGGRQETQYF. The CDR3, as DNA: TGTGCCAGCAGGGGCGGGGGGGGCCGGCAAGAGACCCAGTACTTC.

The gene calls are TRBV5-4 and TRBJ2-5; 7 bases map to TRBD2. This CDR3 is 15 amino acids long. V lost 4 bases to trimming and J lost 2 bases; unmatched junction nucleotides: 8. The germline gives CDR1 SGHNT, CDR2 YYREEE (reference sequence). The DNA for the CDR3 is TGTGCCAGCAGCCCGGGACTAACCCTACAAGAGACCCAGTACTTC. Encoded protein: CASSPGLTLQETQYF.

The V and J genes are TRBV28 and TRBJ1-5, with 10 bases aligning to TRBD1. V lost 9 bases and J lost 3; bases outside the gene matches: 14. The length of the CDR3 is 17 residues. Germline CDR1 is MDHEN and CDR2 is SYDVKM. The CDR3 sequence: CARERSRQGAINQPQHF. CDR3 coding DNA: TGTGCCAGAGAGAGATCCCGACAGGGGGCTATCAATCAGCCCCAGCATTTT.

The chain couples TRBV12-3 or TRBV12-4 to TRBJ2-2, with TRBD2 as a possible D gene (5 bases). Trimming removed 7 bases from V and 4 bases from J, with 10 bases in between. The CDR3 spans 13 residues. The CDR3 protein is CASNLLVTGELFF. The CDR3 nucleotides are TGTGCCAGCAATCTACTAGTCACCGGGGAGCTGTTTTTT.

The genes are TRBV11-3 and TRBJ1-1, with a tentative D call TRBD1 (5 bases). This CDR3 has 14 amino acids. Germline lookup yields CDR1 SGHNT and CDR2 YENEEA. V was cut by 1 base and J by 10 bases, with 16 bases left in between. CDR3 sequence (DNA): TGTGCCAGCAGCTTAGGGGGGAGGGGCGGAGGAGCTTTCTTT. It is translated as CASSLGGRGGGAFF.

The chain employs TRBV6-5 and TRBJ2-7; a possible D gene is TRBD1 (5 bases). V was trimmed by 8 bases and J by 0 bases, leaving 17 bases between them. Germline values: CDR1 MNHEY, CDR2 SVGAGI. This CDR3 contains 15 residues. This CDR3 is CASGSLRVRSYEQYF. The CDR3 DNA reads TGTGCCAGCGGATCGCTCAGGGTCCGCTCCTACGAGCAGTACTTC.

J is TRBJ1-4 and V is TRBV10-3, with 9 bases lining up with TRBD1. The CDR3 contains 16 residues. Germline values: CDR1 ENHRY, CDR2 SYGVKD. V shed 2 bases, J shed 7 bases, and the junction held 8 bases outside the gene matches. CDR3 sequence (DNA): TGTGCCATCAGTGAGCCGGGGACAGGGTTCGGTGAAAAACTGTTTTTT. Translation: CAISEPGTGFGEKLFF.

The count of this clone is one. V gene TRBV10-1 combines with J gene TRBJ2-6; TRBD2 is a possible D gene (6 bases). Germline CDR1 WNHNN, CDR2 SYGVQD (reference sequence). The CDR3 sequence is 17 residues long. V was pared by 7 bases and J by 1 base, with 17 bases between. The CDR3 region has the DNA TGCGCCAGCAATGGGACTTATCCTTTATCTGGGGCCAACGTCCTGACTTTC. This codes for CASNGTYPLSGANVLTF.

The V and J genes are TRBV7-2 and TRBJ1-1, with D tentatively TRBD1 (6 bases). Trimming removed 5 bases at V and 1 base at J, with 11 bases between. Germline V gene sequence: CDR1 SGHTA, CDR2 FQGNSA. There are 14 residues in the CDR3. Here the CDR3 DNA reads TGTGCCAGCAGCCAATCCAGGGGGAACACTGAAGCTTTCTTT. It specifies CASSQSRGNTEAFF.